This TCR beta chain was recovered during a study of identical twins. Study-level points and caveats: Fewer insertions were carried by abundant cord blood beta clonotypes, but none was seen in memory repertoires. Sequences that were beta out-of-frame showed weaker excess twin sharing.

In this sample, this clonotype turned up a few times. The target antigen is unknown. Germline V gives CDR1 SQVTM, CDR2 ANQGSEA. Unmatched junction bases numbered 8, after V lost 7 bases and J lost 3 bases. This CDR3 contains 13 residues. Using its own MiXCR run on the 5' RACE reads, TCRdb lists one record per CDR3 protein. The repertoire includes hundreds of thousands of distinct CDR3 sequences, 8.6% of them detected once, and around 0.98% sits in the top ten. The same specimen was also included in a second study, on yellow fever vaccine responses in identical twins.

Sample: PBMCs. This sequence joins TRBV29-1 and TRBJ2-7, with 8 nucleotides matching TRBD1. This clonotype was sampled from a young woman in good health. The CDR3 region is CSGTGTGHYEQYF. The CDR3 nucleotides read TGCAGCGGGACCGGGACAGGCCACTACGAGCAGTACTTC.